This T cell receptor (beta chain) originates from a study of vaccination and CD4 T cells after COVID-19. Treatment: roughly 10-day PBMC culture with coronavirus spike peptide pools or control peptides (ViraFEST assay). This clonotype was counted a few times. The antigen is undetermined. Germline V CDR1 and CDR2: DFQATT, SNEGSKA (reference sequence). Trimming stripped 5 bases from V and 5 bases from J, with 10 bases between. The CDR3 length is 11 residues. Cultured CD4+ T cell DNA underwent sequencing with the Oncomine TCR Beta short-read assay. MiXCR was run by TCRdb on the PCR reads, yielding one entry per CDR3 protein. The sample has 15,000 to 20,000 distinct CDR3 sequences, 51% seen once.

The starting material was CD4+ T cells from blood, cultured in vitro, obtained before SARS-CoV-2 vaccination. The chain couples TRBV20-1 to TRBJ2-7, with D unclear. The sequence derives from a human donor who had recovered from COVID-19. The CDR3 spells CSALEYDEQYF. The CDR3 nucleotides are TGCAGTGCTCTGGAGTACGACGAGCAGTACTTC.